This TCR beta chain was sequenced in a study of CD8 T cells in ankylosing spondylitis. Notes on the study in general: As for the disease-linked clones, they showed a CD8+ phenotype and occurred at relatively low frequencies in peripheral blood. Seemingly distinctive of ankylosing spondylitis blood was a TCR beta motif formed by eight highly homologous variants. As reported, disease-linked clones showed significant enrichment in matched ankylosing spondylitis synovial fluid.

Each CDR3 protein is one row after TCRdb ran MiXCR on the 5' RACE reads. The sample contains 350,000 or so distinct CDR3 sequences, around 10% of which appear only once. With regard to this clonotype: Its target is unknown.

The sequenced material came from blood, either unsorted or a sorted T cell fraction (not recorded which). The TCR sequence derives from a female donor with ankylosing spondylitis or in good health (not recorded which).

CDR3: CASSLQGAGNTGELFF. CDR3 nucleotide sequence: TGTGCCAGCAGCTTACAGGGGGCCGGAAACACCGGGGAGCTGTTTTTT. The rearrangement uses TRBV11-2 and TRBJ2-2; 8 nucleotides align to TRBD1. Germline V CDR1 and CDR2: SGHAT, FQNNGV. The CDR3 is 16 amino acids. V shed 2 bases and J 2 bases; nucleotides not matched to a gene: 4.